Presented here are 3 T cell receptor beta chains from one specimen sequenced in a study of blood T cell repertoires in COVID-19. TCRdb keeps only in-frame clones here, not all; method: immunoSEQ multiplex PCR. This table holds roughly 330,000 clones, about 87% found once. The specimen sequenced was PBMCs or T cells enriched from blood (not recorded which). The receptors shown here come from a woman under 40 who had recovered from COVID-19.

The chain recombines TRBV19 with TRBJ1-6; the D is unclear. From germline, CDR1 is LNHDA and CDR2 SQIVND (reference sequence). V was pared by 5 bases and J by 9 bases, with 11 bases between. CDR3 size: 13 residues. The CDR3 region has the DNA TGTGCCAGTAGTGTCGAGTTTCGTTCACCCCTCCACTTT. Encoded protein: CASSVEFRSPLHF.

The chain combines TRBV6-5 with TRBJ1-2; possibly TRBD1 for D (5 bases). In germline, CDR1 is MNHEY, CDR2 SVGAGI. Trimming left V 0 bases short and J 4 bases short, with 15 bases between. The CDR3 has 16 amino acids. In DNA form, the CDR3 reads TGTGCCAGCAGTTACTCGATTGCAGGGTCGATCTATGGCTACACCTTC. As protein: CASSYSIAGSIYGYTF.

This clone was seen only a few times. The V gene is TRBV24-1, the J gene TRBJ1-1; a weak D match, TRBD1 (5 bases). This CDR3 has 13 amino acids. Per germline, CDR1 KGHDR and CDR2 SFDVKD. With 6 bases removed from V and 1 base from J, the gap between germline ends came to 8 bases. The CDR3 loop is CATSRGGNTEAFF. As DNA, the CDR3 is TGTGCCACCAGTCGGGGGGGGAACACTGAAGCTTTCTTT.